This TCR beta chain appears in the sequencing data of a study of neurological immune-mediated disorders. The cDNA was generated through 5'RACE incorporating 10-nucleotide random UMIs. Sequencing of 15-18 subjects in each run yielded over 160 million TCR-beta sequences. TCRdb passed the 5' RACE reads through MiXCR, listing each CDR3 protein once. The sample includes fewer than 85,000 distinct CDR3 sequences, 5% to 5.5% of them seen just once. Germline V gives CDR1 SGDLS, CDR2 YYNGEE. The CDR3 sequence is 11 residues long. V gave up 3 bases and J gave up 6 bases, with 4 bases separating them. The sequencing sample was made of PBMCs. The sequence was collected from a woman aged 25 to 39 with multiple sclerosis. The chain couples TRBV9 to TRBJ1-3; D remains ambiguous. CDR3 in amino acids: CASSEQNTIYF. The CDR3 nucleotides read TGTGCCAGCAGCGAACAAAACACCATATATTTT. Full variable domain (outside the CDR3, taken from reference TRBV9 and TRBJ1-3): DSGVTQTPKHLITATGQRVTLRCSPRSGDLSVYWYQQSLDQGLQFLIQYYNGEERAKGNILERFSAQQFPDLHSELNLSSLELGDSALYFCASSEQNTIYFGEGSWLTVV.